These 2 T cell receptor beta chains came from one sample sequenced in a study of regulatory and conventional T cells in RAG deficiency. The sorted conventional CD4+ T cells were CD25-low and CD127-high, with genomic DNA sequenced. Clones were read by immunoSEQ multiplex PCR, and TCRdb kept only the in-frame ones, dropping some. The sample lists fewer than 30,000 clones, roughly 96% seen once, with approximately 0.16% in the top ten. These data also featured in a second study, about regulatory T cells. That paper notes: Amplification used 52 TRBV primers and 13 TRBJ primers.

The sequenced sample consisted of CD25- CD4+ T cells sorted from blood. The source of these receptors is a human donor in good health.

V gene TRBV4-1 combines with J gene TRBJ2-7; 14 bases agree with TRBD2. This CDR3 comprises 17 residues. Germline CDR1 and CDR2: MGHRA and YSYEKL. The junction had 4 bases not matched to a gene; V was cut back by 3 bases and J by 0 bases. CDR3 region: CASSHPGTSGGSYEQYF. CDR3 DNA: TGCGCCAGCAGCCACCCCGGGACTAGCGGGGGCTCCTACGAGCAGTACTTC.

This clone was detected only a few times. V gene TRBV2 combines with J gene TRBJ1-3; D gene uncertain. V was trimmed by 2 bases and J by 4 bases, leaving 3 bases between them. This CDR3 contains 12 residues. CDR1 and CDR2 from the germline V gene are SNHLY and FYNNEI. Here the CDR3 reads CASSESGNTIYF. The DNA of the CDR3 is TGTGCCAGCAGTGAATCGGGAAACACCATATATTTT.